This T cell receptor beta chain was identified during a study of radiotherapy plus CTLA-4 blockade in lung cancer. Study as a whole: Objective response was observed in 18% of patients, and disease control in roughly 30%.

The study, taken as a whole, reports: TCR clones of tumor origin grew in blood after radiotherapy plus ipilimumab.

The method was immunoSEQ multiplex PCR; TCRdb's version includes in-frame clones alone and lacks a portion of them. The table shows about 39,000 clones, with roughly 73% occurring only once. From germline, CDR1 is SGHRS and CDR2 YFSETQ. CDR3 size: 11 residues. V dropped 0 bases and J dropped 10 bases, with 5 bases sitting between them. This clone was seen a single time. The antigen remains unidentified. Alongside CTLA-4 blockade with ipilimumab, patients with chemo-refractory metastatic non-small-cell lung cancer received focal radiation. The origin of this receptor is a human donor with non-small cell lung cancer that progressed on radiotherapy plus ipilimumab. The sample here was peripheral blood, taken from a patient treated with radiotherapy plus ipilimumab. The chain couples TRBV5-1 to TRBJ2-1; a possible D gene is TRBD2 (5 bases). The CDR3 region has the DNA TGCGCCAGCAGCTTGGGCGGGGAGCAGTTCTTC. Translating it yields CASSLGGEQFF.